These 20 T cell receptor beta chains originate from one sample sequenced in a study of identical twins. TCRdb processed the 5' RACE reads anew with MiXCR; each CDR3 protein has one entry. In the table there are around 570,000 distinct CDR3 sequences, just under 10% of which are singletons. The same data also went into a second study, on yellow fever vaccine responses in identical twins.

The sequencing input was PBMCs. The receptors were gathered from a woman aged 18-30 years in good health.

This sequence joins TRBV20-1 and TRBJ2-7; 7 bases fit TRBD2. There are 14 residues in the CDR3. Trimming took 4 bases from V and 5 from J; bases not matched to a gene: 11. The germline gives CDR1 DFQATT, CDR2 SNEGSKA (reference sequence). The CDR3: CSAIGTRERHEQYF. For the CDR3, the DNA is TGCAGTGCTATCGGAACGCGGGAGAGGCACGAGCAGTACTTC.

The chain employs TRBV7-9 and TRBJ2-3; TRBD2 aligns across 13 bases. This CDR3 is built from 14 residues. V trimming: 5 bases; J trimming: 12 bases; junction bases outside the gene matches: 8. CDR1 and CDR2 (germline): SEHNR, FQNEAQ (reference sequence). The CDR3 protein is CASSHSTSGGAQYF. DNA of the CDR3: TGTGCCAGCAGCCATTCTACTAGCGGGGGGGCACAGTATTTT.

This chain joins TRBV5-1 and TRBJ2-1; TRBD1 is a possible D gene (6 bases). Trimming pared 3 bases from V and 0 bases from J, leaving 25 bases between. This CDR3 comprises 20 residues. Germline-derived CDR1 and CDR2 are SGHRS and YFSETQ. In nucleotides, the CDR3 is TGCGCCAGCAGCTGGAACAGGGAATCCCACAGCGGAAGCTCCTACAATGAGCAGTTCTTC. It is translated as CASSWNRESHSGSSYNEQFF. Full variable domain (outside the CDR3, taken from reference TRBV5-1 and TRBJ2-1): KAGVTQTPRYLIKTRGQQVTLSCSPISGHRSVSWYQQTPGQGLQFLFEYFSETQRNKGNFPGRFSGRQFSNSRSEMNVSTLELGDSALYLCASSWNRESHSGSSYNEQFFGPGTRLTVL.

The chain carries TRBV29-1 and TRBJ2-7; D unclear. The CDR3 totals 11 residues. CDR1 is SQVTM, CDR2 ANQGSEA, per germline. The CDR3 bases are TGCAGTGGTTTGTGGGGCTACGAGCAGTACTTC. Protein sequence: CSGLWGYEQYF.

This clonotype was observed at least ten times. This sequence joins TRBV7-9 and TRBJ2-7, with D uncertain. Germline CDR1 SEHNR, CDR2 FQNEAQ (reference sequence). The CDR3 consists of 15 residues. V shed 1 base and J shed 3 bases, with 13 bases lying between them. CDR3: CASSLGPIDLYEQYF. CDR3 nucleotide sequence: TGTGCCAGCAGCTTAGGTCCAATAGACCTCTACGAGCAGTACTTC.

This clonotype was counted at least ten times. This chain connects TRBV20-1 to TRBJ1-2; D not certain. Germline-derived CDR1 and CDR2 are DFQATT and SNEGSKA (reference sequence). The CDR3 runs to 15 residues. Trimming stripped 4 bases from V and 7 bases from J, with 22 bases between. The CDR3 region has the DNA TGCAGTGCTAAGGGAATGGAGGGTGATGCGAGTGGCTACACCTTC. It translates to CSAKGMEGDASGYTF.

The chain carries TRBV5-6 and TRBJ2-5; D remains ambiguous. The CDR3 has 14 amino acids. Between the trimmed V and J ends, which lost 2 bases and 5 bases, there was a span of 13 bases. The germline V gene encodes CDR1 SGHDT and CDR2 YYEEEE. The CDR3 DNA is TGTGCCAGCAGCTTTGACCAGAAGGTGGAGACCCAGTACTTC. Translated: CASSFDQKVETQYF.

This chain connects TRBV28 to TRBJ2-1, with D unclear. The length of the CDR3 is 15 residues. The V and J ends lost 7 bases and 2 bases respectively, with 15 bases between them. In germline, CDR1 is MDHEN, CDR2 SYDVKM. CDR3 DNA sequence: TGTGCCAGCACTAGGCGAGAAGACCCCTACAATGAGCAGTTCTTC. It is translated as CASTRREDPYNEQFF. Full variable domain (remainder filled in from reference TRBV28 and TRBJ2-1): DVKVTQSSRYLVKRTGEKVFLECVQDMDHENMFWYRQDPGLGLRLIYFSYDVKMKEKGDIPEGYSVSREKKERFSLILESASTNQTSMYLCASTRREDPYNEQFFGPGTRLTVL.

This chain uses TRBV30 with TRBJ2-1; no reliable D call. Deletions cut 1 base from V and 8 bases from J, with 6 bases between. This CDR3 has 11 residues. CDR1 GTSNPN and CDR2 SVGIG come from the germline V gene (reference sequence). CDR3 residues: CAWSGQDEQFF. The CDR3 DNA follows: TGTGCCTGGAGTGGTCAGGATGAGCAGTTCTTC.

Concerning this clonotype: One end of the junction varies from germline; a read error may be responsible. CDR3 sequence: CATSFSVVAGVHEQFF. The CDR3 coding sequence is TGTGCCACCAGTTTTTCGGTGGTAGCGGGAGTGCATGAGCAGTTCTTC. The rearrangement joins TRBV28 to TRBJ2-1; 9 nucleotides line up with TRBD2. This CDR3 has 16 residues. Germline CDR1 MDHEN, CDR2 SYDVKM.

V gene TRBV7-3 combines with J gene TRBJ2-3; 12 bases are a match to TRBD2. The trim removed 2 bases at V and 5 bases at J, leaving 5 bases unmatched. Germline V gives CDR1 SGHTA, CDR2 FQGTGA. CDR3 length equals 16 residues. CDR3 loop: CASSLSSGGAKDTQYF. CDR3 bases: TGTGCCAGCAGCTTATCTAGCGGGGGGGCCAAAGATACGCAGTATTTT.

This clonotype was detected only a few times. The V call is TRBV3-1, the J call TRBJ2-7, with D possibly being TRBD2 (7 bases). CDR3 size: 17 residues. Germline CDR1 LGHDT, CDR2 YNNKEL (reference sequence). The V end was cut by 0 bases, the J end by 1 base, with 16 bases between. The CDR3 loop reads CASSQEDAGARSYEQYF. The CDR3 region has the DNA TGTGCCAGCAGCCAAGAAGATGCGGGGGCCCGATCCTACGAGCAGTACTTC.

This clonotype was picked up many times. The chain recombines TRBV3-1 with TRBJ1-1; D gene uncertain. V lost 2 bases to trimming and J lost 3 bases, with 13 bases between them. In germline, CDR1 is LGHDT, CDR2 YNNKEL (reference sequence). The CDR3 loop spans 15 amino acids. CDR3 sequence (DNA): TGTGCCAGCAGCCAATACGGGGTCGGGGACACTGAAGCTTTCTTT. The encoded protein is CASSQYGVGDTEAFF.

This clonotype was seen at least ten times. The CDR3 protein is CSAEGGTGELFF. CDR3 in DNA: TGCAGCGCCGAGGGGGGGACCGGGGAGCTGTTTTTT. The V gene is TRBV29-1, the J gene TRBJ2-2, with D maybe TRBD2 (7 bases). The CDR3 runs to 12 residues. V lost 7 bases to trimming and J lost 5 bases, with 11 bases between them. CDR1 is SQVTM and CDR2 is ANQGSEA in the germline V gene.

The CDR3 is CASSPRTSGETQYF. CDR3 DNA: TGCGCCAGCAGCCCCAGGACTAGTGGAGAGACCCAGTACTTC. The rearrangement uses TRBV5-1 and TRBJ2-5; 7 bases fit TRBD2. Looked up from germline, CDR1 is SGHRS and CDR2 is YFSETQ. Germline trimming cut 4 bases from V and 4 bases from J; bases unmatched to any gene: 7. CDR3 size: 14 residues.

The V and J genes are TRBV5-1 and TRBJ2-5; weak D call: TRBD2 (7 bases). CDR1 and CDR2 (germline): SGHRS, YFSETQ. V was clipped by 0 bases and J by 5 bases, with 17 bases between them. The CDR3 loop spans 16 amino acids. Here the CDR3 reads CASSLDPPGGRETQYF. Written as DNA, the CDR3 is TGCGCCAGCAGCTTGGATCCCCCGGGGGGCCGGGAGACCCAGTACTTC.

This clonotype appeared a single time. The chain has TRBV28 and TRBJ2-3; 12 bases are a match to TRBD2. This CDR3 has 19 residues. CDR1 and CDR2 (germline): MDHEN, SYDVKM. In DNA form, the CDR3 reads TGTACCATCTGTTTTGGGTTACTAGCGGGAGGAAGTGGAACAGATACGCAGTATTTT. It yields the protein CTICFGLLAGGSGTDTQYF.

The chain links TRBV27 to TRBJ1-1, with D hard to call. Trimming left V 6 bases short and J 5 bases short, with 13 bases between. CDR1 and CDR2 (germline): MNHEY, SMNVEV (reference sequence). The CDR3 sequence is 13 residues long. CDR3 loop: CASSPWSMTEAFF. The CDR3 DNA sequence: TGTGCCAGCAGCCCCTGGTCCATGACTGAAGCTTTCTTT.

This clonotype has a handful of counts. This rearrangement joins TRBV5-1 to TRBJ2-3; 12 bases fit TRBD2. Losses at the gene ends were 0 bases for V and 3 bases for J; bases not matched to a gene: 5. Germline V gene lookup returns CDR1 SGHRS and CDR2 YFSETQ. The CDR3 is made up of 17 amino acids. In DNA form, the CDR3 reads TGCGCCAGCAGCTTGGGGACTAGCGGGGTGGAAACAGATACGCAGTATTTT. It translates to CASSLGTSGVETDTQYF.

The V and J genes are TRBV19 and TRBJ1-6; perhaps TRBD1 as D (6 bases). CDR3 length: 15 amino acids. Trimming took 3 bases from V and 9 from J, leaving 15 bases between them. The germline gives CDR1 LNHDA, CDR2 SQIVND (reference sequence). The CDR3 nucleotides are TGTGCCAGTAGTATTTCGGCGGGGGGCAGTTCACCCCTCCACTTT. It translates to CASSISAGGSSPLHF.